This T cell receptor beta chain was retrieved from a study of blood T cell repertoires in COVID-19. In the original analysis: Reference gene primer amplification in the assay estimated nucleated cell counts. Here immunoSEQ multiplex PCR was the method, and the copy in TCRdb shows in-frame clones only, minus some. The DNA was the basis for D and trimming; V, J and clone size are from that table. Counted here are 150,000 or so clones, almost 85% occurring once; the ten biggest clones make up 12% to 15%. CDR3 length: 15 residues. With V trimmed by 3 bases and J by 4 bases, 6 bases remained unmatched. The germline gives CDR1 LGHNT, CDR2 FRNRAP.

The sequence derives from a human donor with acute or convalescent COVID-19. The donor label of this sample is uncertain. This chain joins TRBV12-5 and TRBJ2-1; 7 bases are a match to TRBD1. The sequenced material came from peripheral blood. The DNA for the CDR3 is TGTGCTAGTGGTTTCGGGGACAGCTTTTACAATGAGCAGTTCTTC. Protein product: CASGFGDSFYNEQFF.